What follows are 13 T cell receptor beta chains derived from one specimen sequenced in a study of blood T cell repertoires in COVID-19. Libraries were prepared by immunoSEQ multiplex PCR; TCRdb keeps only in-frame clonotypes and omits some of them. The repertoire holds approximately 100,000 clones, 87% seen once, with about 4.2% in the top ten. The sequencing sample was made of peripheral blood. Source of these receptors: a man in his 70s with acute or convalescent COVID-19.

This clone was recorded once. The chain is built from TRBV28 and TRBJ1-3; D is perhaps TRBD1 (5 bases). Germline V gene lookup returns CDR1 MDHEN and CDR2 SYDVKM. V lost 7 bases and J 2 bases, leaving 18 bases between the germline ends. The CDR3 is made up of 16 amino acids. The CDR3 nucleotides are TGTGCCAGCACCCCCAGACAGATCTTTCCTGGAAACACCATATATTTT. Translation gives CASTPRQIFPGNTIYF.

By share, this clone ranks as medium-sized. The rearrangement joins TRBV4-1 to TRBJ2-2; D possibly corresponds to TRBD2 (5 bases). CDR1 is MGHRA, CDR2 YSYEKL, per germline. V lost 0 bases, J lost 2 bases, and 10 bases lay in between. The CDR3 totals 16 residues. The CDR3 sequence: CASSQEEGLNTGELFF. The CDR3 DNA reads TGCGCCAGCAGCCAAGAAGAGGGTCTAAACACCGGGGAGCTGTTTTTT.

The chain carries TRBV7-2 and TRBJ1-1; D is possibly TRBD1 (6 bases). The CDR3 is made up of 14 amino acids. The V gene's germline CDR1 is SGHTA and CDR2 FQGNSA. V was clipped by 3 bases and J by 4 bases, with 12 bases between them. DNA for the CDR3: TGTGCCAGCAGCTTGAACAGGGTGGGCACTGAAGCTTTCTTT. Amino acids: CASSLNRVGTEAFF.

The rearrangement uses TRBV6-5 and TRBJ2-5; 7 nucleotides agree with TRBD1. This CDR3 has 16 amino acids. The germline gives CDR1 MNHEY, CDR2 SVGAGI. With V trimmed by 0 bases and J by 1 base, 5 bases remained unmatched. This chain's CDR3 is CASSYSSGQLQETQYF. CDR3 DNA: TGTGCCAGCAGTTACTCTTCGGGACAGCTCCAAGAGACCCAGTACTTC.

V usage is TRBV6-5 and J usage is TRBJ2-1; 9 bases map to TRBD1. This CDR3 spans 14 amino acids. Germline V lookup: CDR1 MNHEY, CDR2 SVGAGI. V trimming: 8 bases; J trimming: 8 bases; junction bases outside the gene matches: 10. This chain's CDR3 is CASRAQGALDEQFF. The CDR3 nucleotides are TGTGCCAGCCGAGCACAGGGGGCGTTAGATGAGCAGTTCTTC.

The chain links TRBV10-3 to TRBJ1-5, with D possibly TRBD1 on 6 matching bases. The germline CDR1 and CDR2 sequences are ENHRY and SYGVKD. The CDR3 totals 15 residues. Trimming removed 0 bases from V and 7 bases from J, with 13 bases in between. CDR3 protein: CAISESAGARQPQHF. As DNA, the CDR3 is TGTGCCATCAGTGAGTCGGCGGGGGCCCGGCAGCCCCAGCATTTT.

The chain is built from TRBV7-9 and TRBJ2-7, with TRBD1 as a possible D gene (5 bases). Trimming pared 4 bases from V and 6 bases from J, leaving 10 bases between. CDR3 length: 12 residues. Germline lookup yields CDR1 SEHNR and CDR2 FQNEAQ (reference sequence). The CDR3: CASSSQGGEQYF. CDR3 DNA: TGTGCCAGCAGCTCTCAGGGCGGCGAGCAGTACTTC.

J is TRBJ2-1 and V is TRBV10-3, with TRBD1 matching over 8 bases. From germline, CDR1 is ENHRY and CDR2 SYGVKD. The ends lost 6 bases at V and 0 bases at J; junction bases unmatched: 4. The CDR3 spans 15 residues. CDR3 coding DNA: TGTGCCATCAGGCAGGGGGCAGGCTCCTACAATGAGCAGTTCTTC. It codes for CAIRQGAGSYNEQFF.

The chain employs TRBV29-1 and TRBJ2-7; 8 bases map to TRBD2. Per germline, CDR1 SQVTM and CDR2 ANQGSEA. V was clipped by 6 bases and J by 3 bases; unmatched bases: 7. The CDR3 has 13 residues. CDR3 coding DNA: TGCAGCGTCGGGGGGGTGGTTCTCTACGAGCAGTACGTC. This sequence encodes CSVGGVVLYEQYV.

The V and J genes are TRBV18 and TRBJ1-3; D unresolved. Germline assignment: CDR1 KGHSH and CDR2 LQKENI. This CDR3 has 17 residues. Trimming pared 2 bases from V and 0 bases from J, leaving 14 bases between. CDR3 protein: CASSPLLASSSGNTIYF. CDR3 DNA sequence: TGTGCCAGCTCACCATTATTAGCCTCGAGCTCTGGAAACACCATATATTTT.

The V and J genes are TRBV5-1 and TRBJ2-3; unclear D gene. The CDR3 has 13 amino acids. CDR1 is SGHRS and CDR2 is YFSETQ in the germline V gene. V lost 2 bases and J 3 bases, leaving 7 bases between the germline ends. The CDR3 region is CASSFPRTDTQYF. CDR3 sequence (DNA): TGCGCCAGCAGCTTCCCTCGGACAGATACGCAGTATTTT.

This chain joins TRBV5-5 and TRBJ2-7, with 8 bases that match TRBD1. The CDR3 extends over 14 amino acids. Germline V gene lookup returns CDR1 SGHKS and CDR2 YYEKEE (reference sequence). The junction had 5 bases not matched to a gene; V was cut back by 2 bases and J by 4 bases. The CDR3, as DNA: TGTGCCAGCAGCTTTTCTCAGGGGGCTTACGAGCAGTACGTC. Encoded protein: CASSFSQGAYEQYV.

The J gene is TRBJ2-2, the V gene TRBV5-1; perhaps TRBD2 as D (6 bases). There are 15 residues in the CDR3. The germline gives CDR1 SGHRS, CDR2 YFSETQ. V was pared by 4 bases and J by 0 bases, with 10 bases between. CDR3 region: CASSLWGANTGELFF. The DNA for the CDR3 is TGCGCCAGCAGCCTGTGGGGGGCGAACACCGGGGAGCTGTTTTTT.